This TCR beta chain was retrieved from a study of T cell responses to AZD1222 COVID-19 vaccine. CDR1 MNHEY and CDR2 SMNVEV come from the germline V gene (reference sequence). This CDR3 is built from 16 residues. Trimming shortened V by 5 bases and J by 1 base, and 12 bases separated the two germline ends. TCRdb's table, derived via immunoSEQ multiplex PCR, lists solely in-frame clones and lacks some. This sample carries roughly 120,000 clones, about nine tenths of them seen once, and the ten largest clones take almost 6.5%. The chain recombines TRBV27 with TRBJ1-6; unclear D gene. The TCR sequence derives from an adult who received the AZD1222 COVID-19 vaccine. The specimen was peripheral blood, collected 28 days after the second AZD1222 dose. The CDR3, as DNA: TGTGCCAGCAGTCAAATGGGGAGGTCCTATAATTCACCCCTCCACTTT. Encoded protein: CASSQMGRSYNSPLHF.